Presented here are 2 T cell receptor beta chains from one specimen sequenced in a study of shared clonotypes between healthy human individuals. As defined, naive CD8 cells were CD45RO-negative and positively selected for CCR7, with terminally differentiated effector memory CD45RA+ cells excluded. Only in-frame clones appear in the TCRdb table, and some are missing; sequencing was by immunoSEQ multiplex PCR. The sample gives about 2.2 million clones, approximately 92% of which show up once; approximately 1.6% is in the top ten. The specimen was naive CD8+ T cells from PBMCs. The receptors come from a man aged 18 to 35 in good health. Some clones in this sample may be carry-over from other donors' samples.

The chain combines TRBV4-1 with TRBJ1-2; 8 bases are shared with TRBD1. The CDR3 contains 14 residues. Germline V CDR1 and CDR2: MGHRA, YSYEKL. V was pared by 1 base and J by 6 bases, with 4 bases of the junction left unmatched. CDR3 coding DNA: TGCGCCAGCAGCCAAGGCAGGGGGCCGGATGGCTACACCTTC. Its translation: CASSQGRGPDGYTF.

J is TRBJ2-6 and V is TRBV2; unclear D gene. The CDR3 runs to 16 residues. Germline CDR1 reads SNHLY; CDR2 reads FYNNEI. Deletions cut 1 base from V and 0 bases from J, with 7 bases between. The CDR3 DNA is TGTGCCAGCAGTGAAGGGGCTCCCTCTGGGGCCAACGTCCTGACTTTC. Protein sequence: CASSEGAPSGANVLTF.